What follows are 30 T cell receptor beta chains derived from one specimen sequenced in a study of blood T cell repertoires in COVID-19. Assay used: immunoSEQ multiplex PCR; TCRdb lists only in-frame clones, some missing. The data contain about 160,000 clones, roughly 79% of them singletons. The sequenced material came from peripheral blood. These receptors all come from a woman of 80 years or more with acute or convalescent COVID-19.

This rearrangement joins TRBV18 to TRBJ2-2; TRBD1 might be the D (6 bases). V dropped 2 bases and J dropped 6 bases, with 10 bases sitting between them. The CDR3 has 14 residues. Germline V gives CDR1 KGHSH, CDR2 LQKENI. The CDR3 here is CASSPDRSAGELFF. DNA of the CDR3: TGTGCCAGCTCACCAGACAGGTCAGCCGGGGAGCTGTTTTTT.

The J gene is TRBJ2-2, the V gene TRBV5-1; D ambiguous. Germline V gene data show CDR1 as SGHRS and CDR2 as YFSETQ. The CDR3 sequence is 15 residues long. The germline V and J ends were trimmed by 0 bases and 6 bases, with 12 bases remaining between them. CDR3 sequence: CASSLAERGPGELFF. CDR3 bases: TGCGCCAGCAGCTTGGCCGAACGTGGCCCCGGGGAGCTGTTTTTT.

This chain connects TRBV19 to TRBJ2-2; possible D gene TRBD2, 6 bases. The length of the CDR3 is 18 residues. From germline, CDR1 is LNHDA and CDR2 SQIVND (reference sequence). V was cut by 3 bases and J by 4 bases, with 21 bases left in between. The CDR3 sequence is CASSINSGLAALTGELFF. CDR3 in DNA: TGTGCCAGTAGTATCAATTCCGGGTTAGCGGCCCTCACCGGGGAGCTGTTTTTT.

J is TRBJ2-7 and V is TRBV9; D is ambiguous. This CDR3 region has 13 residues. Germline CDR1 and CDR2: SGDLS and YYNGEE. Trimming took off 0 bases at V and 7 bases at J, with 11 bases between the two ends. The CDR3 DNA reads TGTGCCAGCAGCGTAGCCCTAGGTCAAGAGCAGTACTTC. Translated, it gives CASSVALGQEQYF.

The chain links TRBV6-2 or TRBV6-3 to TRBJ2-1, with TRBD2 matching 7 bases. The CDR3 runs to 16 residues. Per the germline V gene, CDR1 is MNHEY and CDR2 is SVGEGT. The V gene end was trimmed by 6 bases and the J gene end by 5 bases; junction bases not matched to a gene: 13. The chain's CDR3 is CASSRAPQAGNNEQFF. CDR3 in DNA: TGTGCCAGCAGCCGCGCCCCCCAAGCGGGAAACAATGAGCAGTTCTTC.

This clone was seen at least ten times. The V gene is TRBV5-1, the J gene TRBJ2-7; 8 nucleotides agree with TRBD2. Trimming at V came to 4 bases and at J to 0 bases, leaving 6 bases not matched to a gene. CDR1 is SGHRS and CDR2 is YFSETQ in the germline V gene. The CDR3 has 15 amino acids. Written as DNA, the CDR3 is TGCGCCAGCAGCACTACTAGCGGCAGCTCCTACGAGCAGTACTTC. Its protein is CASSTTSGSSYEQYF.

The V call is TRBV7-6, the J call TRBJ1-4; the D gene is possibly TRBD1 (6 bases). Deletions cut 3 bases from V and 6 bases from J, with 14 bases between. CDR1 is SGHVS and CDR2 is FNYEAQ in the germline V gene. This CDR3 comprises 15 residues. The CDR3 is CASSLSTGRDEKLFF. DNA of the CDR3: TGTGCCAGCAGCTTGAGTACAGGGAGAGATGAAAAACTGTTTTTT.

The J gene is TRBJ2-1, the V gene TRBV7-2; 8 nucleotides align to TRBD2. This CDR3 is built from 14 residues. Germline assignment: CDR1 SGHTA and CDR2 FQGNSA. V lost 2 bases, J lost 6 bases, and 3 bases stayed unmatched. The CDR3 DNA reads TGTGCCAGCAGCTTAATGAGCGGGAGCAATGAGCAGTTCTTC. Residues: CASSLMSGSNEQFF.

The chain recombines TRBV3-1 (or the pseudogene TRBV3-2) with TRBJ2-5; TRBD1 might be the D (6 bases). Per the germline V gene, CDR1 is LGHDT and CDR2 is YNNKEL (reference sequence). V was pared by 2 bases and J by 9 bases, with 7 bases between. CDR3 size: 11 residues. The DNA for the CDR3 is TGTGCCAGCAGCCAACACAGGGCCCAGTACTTC. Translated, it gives CASSQHRAQYF.

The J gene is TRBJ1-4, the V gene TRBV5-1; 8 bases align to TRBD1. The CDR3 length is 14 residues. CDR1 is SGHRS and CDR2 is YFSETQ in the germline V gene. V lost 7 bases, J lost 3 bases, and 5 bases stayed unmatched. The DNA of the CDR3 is TGCGCCAGCGCACGGACAGGGCCTAATGAAAAACTGTTTTTT. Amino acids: CASARTGPNEKLFF.

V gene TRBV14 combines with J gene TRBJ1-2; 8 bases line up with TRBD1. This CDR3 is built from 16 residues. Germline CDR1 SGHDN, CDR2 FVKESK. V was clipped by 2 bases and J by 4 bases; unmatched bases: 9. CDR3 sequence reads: CASSQSRAGGTYGYTF. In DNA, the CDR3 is TGTGCCAGCAGCCAATCAAGGGCAGGGGGCACCTATGGCTACACCTTC.

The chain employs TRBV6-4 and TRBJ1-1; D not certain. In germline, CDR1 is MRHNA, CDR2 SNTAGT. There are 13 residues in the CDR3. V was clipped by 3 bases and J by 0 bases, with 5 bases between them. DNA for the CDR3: TGTGCCAGCAGTGAAAGAGTGAACACTGAAGCTTTCTTT. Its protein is CASSERVNTEAFF.

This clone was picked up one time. Here the CDR3 reads CASSPWTSGNTGELFF. The CDR3 region has the DNA TGCGCCAGCAGCCCTTGGACTAGCGGGAACACCGGGGAGCTGTTTTTT. The rearrangement joins TRBV5-1 to TRBJ2-2; 10 bases align to TRBD2. With 4 bases clipped from V and 1 base from J, the junction kept 4 bases outside the gene matches. The CDR3 is made up of 16 amino acids. Germline CDR1 reads SGHRS; CDR2 reads YFSETQ.

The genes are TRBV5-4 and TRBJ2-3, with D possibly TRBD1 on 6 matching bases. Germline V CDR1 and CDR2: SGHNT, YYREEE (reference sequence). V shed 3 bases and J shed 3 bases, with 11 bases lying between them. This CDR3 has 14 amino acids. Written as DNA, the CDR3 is TGTGCCAGCAGCTCAAGGACAGCGACAGATACGCAGTATTTT. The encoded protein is CASSSRTATDTQYF.

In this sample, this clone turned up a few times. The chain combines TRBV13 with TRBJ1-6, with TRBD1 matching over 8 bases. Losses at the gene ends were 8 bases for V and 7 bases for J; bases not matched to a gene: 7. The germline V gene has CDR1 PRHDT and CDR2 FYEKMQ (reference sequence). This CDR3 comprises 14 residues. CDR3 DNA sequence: TGTGCCAGCCGACTAGACAGGGGAAATTCACCCCTCCACTTT. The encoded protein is CASRLDRGNSPLHF.

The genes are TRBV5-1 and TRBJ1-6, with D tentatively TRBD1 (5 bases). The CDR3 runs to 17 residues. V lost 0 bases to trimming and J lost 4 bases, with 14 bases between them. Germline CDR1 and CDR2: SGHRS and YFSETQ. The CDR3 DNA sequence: TGCGCCAGCAGCTTGGGGGGCTCCTTAAGGTATAATTCACCCCTCCACTTT. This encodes CASSLGGSLRYNSPLHF.

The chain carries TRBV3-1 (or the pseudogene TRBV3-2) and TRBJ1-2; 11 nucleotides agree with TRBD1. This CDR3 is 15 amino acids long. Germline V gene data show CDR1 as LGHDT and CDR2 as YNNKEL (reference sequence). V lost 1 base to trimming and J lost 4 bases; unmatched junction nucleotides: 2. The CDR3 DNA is TGTGCCAGCAGCCAAGGGACAGGGGGCGGCTATGGCTACACCTTC. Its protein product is CASSQGTGGGYGYTF.

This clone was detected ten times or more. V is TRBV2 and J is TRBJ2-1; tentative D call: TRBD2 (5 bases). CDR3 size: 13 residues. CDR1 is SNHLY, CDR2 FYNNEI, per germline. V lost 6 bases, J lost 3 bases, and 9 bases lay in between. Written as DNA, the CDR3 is TGTGCCAGCAGCTACACTAGCTACAATGAGCAGTTCTTC. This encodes CASSYTSYNEQFF. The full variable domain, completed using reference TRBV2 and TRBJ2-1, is EPEVTQTPSHQVTQMGQEVILRCVPISNHLYFYWYRQILGQKVEFLVSFYNNEISEKSEIFDDQFSVERPDGSNFTLKIRSTKLEDSAMYFCASSYTSYNEQFFGPGTRLTVL.

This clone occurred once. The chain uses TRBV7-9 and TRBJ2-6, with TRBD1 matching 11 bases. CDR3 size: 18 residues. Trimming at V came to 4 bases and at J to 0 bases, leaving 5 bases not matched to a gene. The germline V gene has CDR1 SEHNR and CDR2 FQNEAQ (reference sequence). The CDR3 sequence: CASSSGQGARSGANVLTF. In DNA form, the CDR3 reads TGTGCCAGCAGCTCCGGACAGGGGGCGCGCTCTGGGGCCAACGTCCTGACTTTC.

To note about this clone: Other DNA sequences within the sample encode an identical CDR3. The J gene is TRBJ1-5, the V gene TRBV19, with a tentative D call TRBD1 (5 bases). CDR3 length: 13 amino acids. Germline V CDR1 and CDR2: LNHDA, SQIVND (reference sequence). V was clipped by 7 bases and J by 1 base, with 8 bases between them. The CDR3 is CASTQGSNQPQHF. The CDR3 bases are TGTGCCAGTACTCAGGGAAGCAATCAGCCCCAGCATTTT.

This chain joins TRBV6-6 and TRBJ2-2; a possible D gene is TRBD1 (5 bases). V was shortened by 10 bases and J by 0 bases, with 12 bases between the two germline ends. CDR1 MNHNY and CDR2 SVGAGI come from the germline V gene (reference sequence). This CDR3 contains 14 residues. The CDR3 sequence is CAIRQNPNTGELFF. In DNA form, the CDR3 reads TGTGCCATCCGACAGAACCCGAACACCGGGGAGCTGTTTTTT.

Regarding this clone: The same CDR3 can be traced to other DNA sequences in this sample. The CDR3 bases are TGCGCCAGCAGCCAAGACAGGGGGTCCCCCTACGAGCAGTACTTC. Residues: CASSQDRGSPYEQYF. This chain uses TRBV4-3 with TRBJ2-7; 7 bases fit TRBD1. After removal of 0 bases from V and 2 bases from J, the junction contained 4 bases not matched to a gene. CDR3 length: 15 amino acids. Germline values: CDR1 LGHNA, CDR2 YSLEER.

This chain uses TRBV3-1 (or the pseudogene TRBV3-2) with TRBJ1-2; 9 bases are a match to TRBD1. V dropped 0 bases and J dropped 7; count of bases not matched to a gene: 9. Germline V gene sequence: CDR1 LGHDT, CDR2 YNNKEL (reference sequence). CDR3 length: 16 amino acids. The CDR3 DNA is TGTGCCAGCAGCCAAGAAAAGGGACAGGGTGATGGTGGCTACACCTTC. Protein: CASSQEKGQGDGGYTF.

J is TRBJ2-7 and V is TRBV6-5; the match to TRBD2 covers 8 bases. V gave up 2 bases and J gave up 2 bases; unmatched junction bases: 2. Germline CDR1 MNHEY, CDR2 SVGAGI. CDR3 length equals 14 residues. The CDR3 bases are TGTGCCAGCAGTTACACGGGAGGGACCTACGAGCAGTACTTC. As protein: CASSYTGGTYEQYF.

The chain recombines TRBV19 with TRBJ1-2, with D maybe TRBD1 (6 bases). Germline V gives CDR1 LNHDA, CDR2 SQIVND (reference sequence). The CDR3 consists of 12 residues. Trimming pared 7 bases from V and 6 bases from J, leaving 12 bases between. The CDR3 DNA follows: TGTGCCAGTACCACAGGGTTCGATGGCTACACCTTC. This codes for CASTTGFDGYTF.

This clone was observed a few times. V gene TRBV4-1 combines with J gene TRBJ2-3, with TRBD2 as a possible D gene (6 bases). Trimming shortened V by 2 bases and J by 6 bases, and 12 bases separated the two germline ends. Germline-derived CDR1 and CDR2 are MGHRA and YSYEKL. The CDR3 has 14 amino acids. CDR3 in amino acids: CASSQLGSRDTQYF. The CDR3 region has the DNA TGCGCCAGCAGCCAACTCGGGAGTAGGGATACGCAGTATTTT.

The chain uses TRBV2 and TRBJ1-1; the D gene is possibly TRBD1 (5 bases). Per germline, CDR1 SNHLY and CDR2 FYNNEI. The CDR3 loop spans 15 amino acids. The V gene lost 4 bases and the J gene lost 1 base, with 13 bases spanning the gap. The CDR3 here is CASSVWGGRNTEAFF. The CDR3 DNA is TGTGCCAGCAGTGTATGGGGGGGACGGAACACTGAAGCTTTCTTT.

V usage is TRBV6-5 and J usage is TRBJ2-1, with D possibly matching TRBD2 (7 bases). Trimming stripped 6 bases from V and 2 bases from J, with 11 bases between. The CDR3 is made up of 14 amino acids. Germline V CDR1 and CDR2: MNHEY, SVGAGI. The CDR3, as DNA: TGTGCCAGCAGGCAGGGGAGGGCCTACAATGAGCAGTTCTTC. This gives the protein CASRQGRAYNEQFF.

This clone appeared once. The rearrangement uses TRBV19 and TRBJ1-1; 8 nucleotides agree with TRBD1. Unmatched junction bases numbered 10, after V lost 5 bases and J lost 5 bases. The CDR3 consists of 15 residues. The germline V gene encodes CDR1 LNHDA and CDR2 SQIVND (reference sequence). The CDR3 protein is CASSLIGTGNTEAFF. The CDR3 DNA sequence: TGTGCCAGTAGTCTAATCGGGACAGGAAATACTGAAGCTTTCTTT.

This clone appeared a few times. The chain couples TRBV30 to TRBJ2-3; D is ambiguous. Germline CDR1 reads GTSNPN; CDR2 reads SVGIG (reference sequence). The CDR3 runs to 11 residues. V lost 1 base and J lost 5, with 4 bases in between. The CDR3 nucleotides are TGTGCCTGGAGTGGAGTAGATACGCAGTATTTT. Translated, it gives CAWSGVDTQYF.